This TCR beta chain was sequenced in a study of T cells in Graves' hyperthyroidism and ophthalmopathy. Overall study findings and caveats: For ophthalmopathy, model prediction preceded onset by a median 6.5 months. In blood, most of the thyroid clonotypes expanded above 0.001 were also present.

V lost 0 bases and J 2 bases, leaving 11 bases between the germline ends. The CDR3 sequence is 15 residues long. CDR1 and CDR2 from the germline V gene are MNHEY and SMNVEV (reference sequence). This clonotype was found many times. Its antigen is as yet unknown. The source material, RNA transcripts, was used to amplify TCR beta CDR3 regions. With the HTBI primer set, the TCR CDR3 went through a first round of RT-PCR. TCRdb reprocessed the multiplex PCR reads via MiXCR and lists one record per CDR3 protein. The profile covers about 380,000 distinct CDR3 sequences, with less than 20% appearing a single time and 40% taken by the ten largest. Investigators excluded patients with uncontrolled infection, other autoimmune disease, pregnancy or lactation. 10 ml of fresh peripheral blood supplied the PBMCs.

The TCR originated in a man younger than 35 with Graves' ophthalmopathy. The rearrangement joins TRBV27 to TRBJ2-7, with TRBD1 as a possible D gene (6 bases). The sample comprised blood. This CDR3 reads CASSLSSGAPYEQYF. The CDR3 coding sequence is TGTGCCAGCAGTTTATCTTCAGGGGCCCCCTACGAGCAGTACTTC.